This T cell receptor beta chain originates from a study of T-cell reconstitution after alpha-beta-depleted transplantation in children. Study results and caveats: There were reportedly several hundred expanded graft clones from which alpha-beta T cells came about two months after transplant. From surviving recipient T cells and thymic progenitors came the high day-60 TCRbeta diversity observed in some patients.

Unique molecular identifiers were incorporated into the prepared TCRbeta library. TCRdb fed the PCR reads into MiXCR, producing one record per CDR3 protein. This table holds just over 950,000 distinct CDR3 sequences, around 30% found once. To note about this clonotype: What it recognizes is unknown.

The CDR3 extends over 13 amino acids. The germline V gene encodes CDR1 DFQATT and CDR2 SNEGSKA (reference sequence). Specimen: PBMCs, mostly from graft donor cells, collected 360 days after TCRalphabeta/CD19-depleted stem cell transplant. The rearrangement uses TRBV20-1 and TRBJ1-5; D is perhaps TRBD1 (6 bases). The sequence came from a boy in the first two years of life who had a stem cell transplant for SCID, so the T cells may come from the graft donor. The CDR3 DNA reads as TGCAGCGGACGGGGACATAGCAATCAGCCCCAGCATTTT. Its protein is CSGRGHSNQPQHF.